Each of the 27 T cell receptor beta chains below was sequenced from the same sample in a study of blood T cell repertoires in COVID-19 (dated by TCRdb to 2020 to 2021). The library was built by means of the immunoSEQ multiplex PCR assay. What TCRdb holds here is the immuneACCESS table cut down to in-frame rearrangements. Part of the clones is not present; checked against another copy, under half of the missing clones reflect an unresolved V gene, and the others are unexplained. The sample table lists about 42,000 clones, 88% of them with a count of one. Of the sample, about 4% is held by the ten largest clones. Sequenced input: peripheral blood. Receptors originate from a human donor in a cohort sampled during active COVID-19.

The chain joins TRBV6-1 to TRBJ1-5; D gene uncertain. This CDR3 is 16 amino acids long. V lost 4 bases and J 1 base, leaving 14 bases between the germline ends. Germline V gives CDR1 MNHNS, CDR2 SASEGT. The CDR3 sequence is CASSALDVPSNQPQHF. The CDR3, as DNA: TGTGCCAGCAGTGCGCTAGACGTACCAAGCAATCAGCCCCAGCATTTT.

The chain employs TRBV11-3 and TRBJ2-5; TRBD2 is a possible D gene (6 bases). This CDR3 comprises 13 residues. Between the trimmed V and J ends, which lost 3 bases and 4 bases, there was a span of 9 bases. Germline values: CDR1 SGHNT, CDR2 YENEEA. CDR3 bases: TGTGCCAGCAGCTTTCTGGGGGGAGAGACCCAGTACTTC. As protein: CASSFLGGETQYF.

The chain uses TRBV9 and TRBJ2-1, with 10 bases lining up with TRBD2. Germline lookup yields CDR1 SGDLS and CDR2 YYNGEE. This CDR3 spans 18 amino acids. Trimming took 0 bases from V and 2 from J; bases not matched to a gene: 8. DNA for the CDR3: TGTGCCAGCAGCGTAGGGTCTTTCGGGACTAGCGCCTACAATGAGCAGTTCTTC. Translation: CASSVGSFGTSAYNEQFF.

The chain recombines TRBV7-2 with TRBJ2-5, with TRBD1 matching over 7 bases. The germline V gene encodes CDR1 SGHTA and CDR2 FQGNSA. Trimming removed 1 base from V and 4 bases from J; junction bases left unmatched: 9. CDR3 length: 16 amino acids. The CDR3, as DNA: TGTGCCAGCAGCTTAGGAGGTGCGAGACAGGGAGAGACCCAGTACTTC. It codes for CASSLGGARQGETQYF.

Here the CDR3 DNA reads TGTGCCAGCTCCCTCAGTCCCATATTGGATTCACCCCTCCACTTT. Protein sequence: CASSLSPILDSPLHF. This sequence joins TRBV19 and TRBJ1-6; D remains ambiguous. CDR3 length: 15 amino acids. V gave up 9 bases and J gave up 8 bases, with 20 bases separating them. Germline loops: CDR1 LNHDA, CDR2 SQIVND (reference sequence).

This rearrangement joins TRBV27 to TRBJ1-6; the match to TRBD1 covers 8 bases. Germline V gene lookup returns CDR1 MNHEY and CDR2 SMNVEV (reference sequence). This CDR3 contains 15 residues. V lost 2 bases, J lost 10 bases, and 7 bases stayed unmatched. CDR3 sequence: CASSLTTGVTSPLHF. CDR3 bases: TGTGCCAGCAGTTTAACGACAGGGGTTACCTCACCCCTCCACTTT.

The chain links TRBV6-1 to TRBJ2-7; no definite D call. Germline V gene sequence: CDR1 MNHNS, CDR2 SASEGT. The CDR3 is made up of 16 amino acids. V lost 2 bases to trimming and J lost 3 bases, with 17 bases between them. The CDR3 coding sequence is TGTGCCAGCAGTGAATTCGTCCGCGCCTTAAACTACGAGCAGTACTTC. Its translation is CASSEFVRALNYEQYF.

The V call is TRBV7-3, the J call TRBJ2-7; possibly TRBD1 for D (6 bases). Trimming removed 1 base from V and 2 bases from J, with 9 bases in between. The V gene's germline CDR1 is SGHTA and CDR2 FQGTGA. The CDR3 covers 14 residues. CDR3 loop: CASSLNRVPYEQYF. The CDR3 bases are TGTGCCAGCAGCTTAAACAGGGTACCCTACGAGCAGTACTTC.

The chain recombines TRBV7-2 with TRBJ1-5; 7 bases align to TRBD1. The CDR3 has 15 amino acids. After removal of 3 bases from V and 4 bases from J, the junction contained 6 bases not matched to a gene. The germline CDR1 and CDR2 sequences are SGHTA and FQGNSA. The CDR3 reads CASSLAQGVNQPQHF. Written as DNA, the CDR3 is TGTGCCAGCAGCTTGGCCCAGGGGGTTAATCAGCCCCAGCATTTT. Full variable domain (remainder filled in from reference TRBV7-2 and TRBJ1-5): GAGVSQSPSNKVTEKGKDVELRCDPISGHTALYWYRQSLGQGLEFLIYFQGNSAPDKSGLPSDRFSAERTGGSVSTLTIQRTQQEDSAVYLCASSLAQGVNQPQHFGDGTRLSIL.

The V call is TRBV10-1, the J call TRBJ2-7; 8 nucleotides align to TRBD1. CDR1 WNHNN and CDR2 SYGVQD come from the germline V gene (reference sequence). CDR3 length: 15 amino acids. The ends lost 8 bases at V and 2 bases at J; junction bases unmatched: 11. Here the CDR3 reads CASPDRTGHPYEQYF. CDR3 in DNA: TGCGCCAGCCCGGACAGGACAGGGCATCCCTACGAGCAGTACTTC.

This sequence joins TRBV12-3 or TRBV12-4 and TRBJ2-2; unclear D gene. Trimming shortened V by 5 bases and J by 4 bases, and 5 bases separated the two germline ends. The CDR3 is 12 residues long. In DNA, the CDR3 is TGTGCCAGCAGTAAGAGCACCGGGGAGCTGTTTTTT. Encoded protein: CASSKSTGELFF.

This clone was detected only once. This chain uses TRBV6-5 with TRBJ2-7; no clear D gene. This CDR3 has 14 residues. V lost 4 bases, J lost 1 base, and 11 bases lay in between. CDR1 is MNHEY and CDR2 is SVGAGI in the germline V gene. CDR3 DNA sequence: TGTGCCAGCAGTTTCTCCGCCGAGTCCTACGAGCAGTACTTC. This codes for CASSFSAESYEQYF.

J is TRBJ2-1 and V is TRBV6-2 or TRBV6-3, with 8 bases fitting TRBD2. Looked up from germline, CDR1 is MNHEY and CDR2 is SVGEGT. V trimming: 2 bases; J trimming: 5 bases; junction bases outside the gene matches: 8. CDR3 length equals 16 residues. The CDR3 region is CASSYVAGGLHNEQFF. In nucleotides, the CDR3 is TGTGCCAGCAGTTACGTGGCGGGGGGCCTCCACAATGAGCAGTTCTTC.

CDR3 residues: CASSPRDRPNTGELFF. CDR3 sequence (DNA): TGTGCCAGCAGCCCCCGGGACAGGCCGAACACCGGGGAGCTGTTTTTT. The V call is TRBV9, the J call TRBJ2-2; TRBD1 matches at 8 bases. Germline CDR1 and CDR2: SGDLS and YYNGEE. V shed 4 bases and J 0 bases; nucleotides not matched to a gene: 5. There are 16 residues in the CDR3. The whole variable domain, remainder taken from reference TRBV9 and TRBJ2-2, is DSGVTQTPKHLITATGQRVTLRCSPRSGDLSVYWYQQSLDQGLQFLIQYYNGEERAKGNILERFSAQQFPDLHSELNLSSLELGDSALYFCASSPRDRPNTGELFFGEGSRLTVL.

V usage is TRBV10-2 and J usage is TRBJ1-1; a possible D gene is TRBD1 (6 bases). The CDR3 loop spans 15 amino acids. Germline-derived CDR1 and CDR2 are WSHSY and SAAADI. The ends were cut back, 8 bases at V and 1 base at J, with 17 bases in the middle. The CDR3 sequence: CASRTDLSKNTEAFF. For the CDR3, the DNA is TGCGCCAGCCGGACAGACCTAAGTAAGAACACTGAAGCTTTCTTT.

The rearrangement uses TRBV7-9 and TRBJ2-1; unclear D gene. CDR3 length equals 12 residues. From germline, CDR1 is SEHNR and CDR2 FQNEAQ (reference sequence). With 3 bases removed from V and 9 bases from J, the gap between germline ends came to 9 bases. CDR3 loop: CASSFGAGEQFF. In DNA, the CDR3 is TGTGCCAGCAGCTTCGGTGCTGGTGAGCAGTTCTTC. The full variable domain, in which reference TRBV7-9 and TRBJ2-1 provide the parts outside the CDR3, is DTGVSQNPRHKITKRGQNVTFRCDPISEHNRLYWYRQTLGQGPEFLTYFQNEAQLEKSRLLSDRFSAERPKGSFSTLEIQRTEQGDSAMYLCASSFGAGEQFFGPGTRLTVL.

V is TRBV6-6 and J is TRBJ2-3, with 9 bases lining up with TRBD1. The trim removed 5 bases at V and 1 base at J, leaving 4 bases unmatched. CDR1 is MNHNY and CDR2 is SVGAGI in the germline V gene (reference sequence). The length of the CDR3 is 15 residues. CDR3 bases: TGTGCCAGCAGTGACCGGGACAGGGGCACAGATACGCAGTATTTT. Translation: CASSDRDRGTDTQYF.

This rearrangement joins TRBV19 to TRBJ1-1, with D possibly matching TRBD1 (5 bases). This CDR3 spans 14 amino acids. Germline CDR1 reads LNHDA; CDR2 reads SQIVND (reference sequence). The V end lost 6 bases, the J end lost 10 bases, and 21 bases lay between the germline ends. CDR3 bases: TGTGCCAGTAGCCCCTCTAACAGGAAAATCGGAGCTTTCTTT. It yields the protein CASSPSNRKIGAFF.

The genes are TRBV2 and TRBJ2-1; D unclear. CDR3 length: 10 amino acids. V was pared by 4 bases and J by 9 bases, with 4 bases between. The germline gives CDR1 SNHLY, CDR2 FYNNEI. In DNA form, the CDR3 reads TGTGCCAGCAGTGTCCGTGAGCAGTTCTTC. This translates into CASSVREQFF.

The gene calls are TRBV29-1 and TRBJ1-2, with 8 bases aligning to TRBD1. The J segment lost 10 bases and the V segment lost 2 bases, leaving 6 bases of the junction unmatched. CDR3 length equals 12 residues. Per germline, CDR1 SQVTM and CDR2 ANQGSEA. Here the CDR3 reads CSVEMDREVYTF. The CDR3 DNA reads as TGCAGCGTTGAAATGGACAGGGAAGTCTACACCTTC.

V usage is TRBV28 and J usage is TRBJ2-3; possible D gene TRBD1, 6 bases. Germline lookup yields CDR1 MDHEN and CDR2 SYDVKM. The V gene lost 6 bases and the J gene lost 2 bases, with 18 bases spanning the gap. The CDR3 loop spans 16 amino acids. This chain's CDR3 is CASSPMGAALTDTQYF. CDR3 bases: TGTGCCAGCAGCCCCATGGGGGCGGCCCTCACAGATACGCAGTATTTT.

Written as DNA, the CDR3 is TGCGCCAGCAGCTACTATGAGACCCAGTACTTC. This codes for CASSYYETQYF. The chain has TRBV5-1 and TRBJ2-5; unclear D gene. Between the trimmed V and J ends, which lost 3 bases and 5 bases, there was a span of 5 bases. The CDR3 loop spans 11 amino acids. Germline V gene lookup returns CDR1 SGHRS and CDR2 YFSETQ.

The rearrangement uses TRBV28 and TRBJ2-1, with TRBD2 matching 8 bases. The germline CDR1 and CDR2 sequences are MDHEN and SYDVKM. Germline trimming cut 6 bases from V and 1 base from J; bases unmatched to any gene: 5. The CDR3 is 15 amino acids. CDR3 protein: CASSPLAVSYNEQFF. CDR3 bases: TGTGCCAGCAGCCCACTAGCGGTATCCTACAATGAGCAGTTCTTC.

This clone was observed a few times. The rearrangement uses TRBV6-5 and TRBJ2-2; D remains ambiguous. This CDR3 has 14 residues. The ends were cut back, 1 base at V and 5 bases at J, with 8 bases in the middle. The V gene's germline CDR1 is MNHEY and CDR2 SVGAGI. Written as DNA, the CDR3 is TGTGCCAGCAGTTACTTAAGAGGTACCGGGGAGCTGTTTTTT. Translation gives CASSYLRGTGELFF.

The chain is built from TRBV9 and TRBJ2-1, with 8 bases lining up with TRBD2. V lost 0 bases to trimming and J lost 2 bases; unmatched junction nucleotides: 1. CDR3 length: 15 amino acids. CDR1 is SGDLS and CDR2 is YYNGEE in the germline V gene. In DNA form, the CDR3 reads TGTGCCAGCAGCGTAGGCGGGGGGCCCTACAATGAGCAGTTCTTC. Its protein product is CASSVGGGPYNEQFF.

The rearrangement uses TRBV7-9 and TRBJ2-5, with a tentative D call TRBD2 (5 bases). The CDR3 contains 19 residues. The germline CDR1 and CDR2 sequences are SEHNR and FQNEAQ (reference sequence). V lost 3 bases to trimming and J lost 0 bases, with 23 bases between them. CDR3 sequence reads: CASSFFSHPGGRHQETQYF. CDR3 coding DNA: TGTGCCAGCAGCTTTTTTTCACATCCGGGCGGGCGTCACCAAGAGACCCAGTACTTC.

This chain uses TRBV7-3 with TRBJ2-3; TRBD2 matches at 11 bases. The J segment lost 4 bases and the V segment lost 6 bases, leaving 15 bases of the junction unmatched. From germline, CDR1 is SGHTA and CDR2 FQGTGA. The CDR3 extends over 18 amino acids. CDR3 protein: CASRKNGGTSGRPDTQYF. The DNA of the CDR3 is TGTGCCAGCAGAAAGAACGGCGGGACTAGCGGTAGACCAGATACGCAGTATTTT.